The present entry profiles one TCR beta chain with its context. The data originate from a study of control samples from healthy donors and cancer patients. Profiled with immunoSEQ multiplex PCR; TCRdb holds only in-frame clones, not every one. The profile covers 150,000 to 190,000 clones, with roughly 92% appearing a single time and over 2% taken by the ten largest. The germline V and J ends were trimmed by 2 bases and 3 bases, with 15 bases remaining between them. From germline, CDR1 is SGHRS and CDR2 YFSETQ. The CDR3 consists of 15 residues. Material: blood. The rearrangement links TRBV5-1 to TRBJ2-7; a possible D gene is TRBD1 (6 bases). This TCR came from a middle-aged man in good health. The CDR3: CASSLQGDAFYEQYF. CDR3 coding DNA: TGCGCCAGCAGCTTACAGGGAGACGCTTTCTACGAGCAGTACTTC.